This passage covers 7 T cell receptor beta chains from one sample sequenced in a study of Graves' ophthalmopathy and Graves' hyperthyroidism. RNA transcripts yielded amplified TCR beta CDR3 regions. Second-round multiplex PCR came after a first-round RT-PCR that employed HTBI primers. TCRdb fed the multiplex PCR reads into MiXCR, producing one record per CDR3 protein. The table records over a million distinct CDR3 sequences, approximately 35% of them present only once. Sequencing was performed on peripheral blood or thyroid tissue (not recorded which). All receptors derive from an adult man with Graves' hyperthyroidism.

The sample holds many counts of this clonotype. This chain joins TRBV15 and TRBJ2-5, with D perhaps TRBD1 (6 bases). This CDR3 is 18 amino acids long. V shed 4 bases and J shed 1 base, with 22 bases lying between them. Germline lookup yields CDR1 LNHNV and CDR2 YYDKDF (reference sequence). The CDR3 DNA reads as TGTGCCACCAGCATGGAGGTCGATCCGGACAGACCCCAAGAGACCCAGTACTTC. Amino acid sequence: CATSMEVDPDRPQETQYF.

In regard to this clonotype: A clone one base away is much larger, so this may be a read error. CDR3 DNA sequence: TGCGCCAGCAGCCAAGTATGGGCAGTGAGGGGGACCCAGTACTTC. As protein: CASSQVWAVRGTQYF. V and J are TRBV19 and TRBJ2-5; D might be TRBD1 or TRBD2, each matching 5 bases. Germline CDR1 LNHDA, CDR2 SQIVND (reference sequence). The CDR3 totals 15 residues. The full variable domain, its missing parts supplied by reference TRBV19 and TRBJ2-5, is DGGITQSPKYLFRKEGQNVTLSCEQNLNHDAMYWYRQDPGQGLRLIYYSQIVNDFQKGDIAEGYSVSREKKESFPLTVTSAQKNPTAFYLCASSQVWAVRGTQYFGPGTRLLVL.

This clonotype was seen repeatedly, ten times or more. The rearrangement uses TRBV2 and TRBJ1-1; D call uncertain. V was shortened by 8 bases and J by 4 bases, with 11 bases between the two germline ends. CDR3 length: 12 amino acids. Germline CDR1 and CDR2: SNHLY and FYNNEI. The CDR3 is CASAHVLTEAFF. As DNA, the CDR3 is TGTGCCAGCGCACACGTCCTCACTGAAGCTTTCTTT.

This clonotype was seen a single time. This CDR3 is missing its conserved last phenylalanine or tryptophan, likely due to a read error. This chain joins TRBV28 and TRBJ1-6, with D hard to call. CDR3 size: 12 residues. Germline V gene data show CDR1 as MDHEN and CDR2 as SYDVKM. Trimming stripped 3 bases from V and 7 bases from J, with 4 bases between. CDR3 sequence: CASSLSNSPLHS. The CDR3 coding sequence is TGTGCCAGCAGTTTGTCGAATTCACCCCTCCACTCT.

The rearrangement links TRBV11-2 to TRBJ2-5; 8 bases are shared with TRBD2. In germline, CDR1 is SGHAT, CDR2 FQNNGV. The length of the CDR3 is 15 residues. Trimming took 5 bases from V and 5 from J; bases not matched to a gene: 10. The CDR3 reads CASSPLFSGVETQYF. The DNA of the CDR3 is TGTGCCAGCAGCCCCCTGTTTAGCGGGGTGGAGACCCAGTACTTC.

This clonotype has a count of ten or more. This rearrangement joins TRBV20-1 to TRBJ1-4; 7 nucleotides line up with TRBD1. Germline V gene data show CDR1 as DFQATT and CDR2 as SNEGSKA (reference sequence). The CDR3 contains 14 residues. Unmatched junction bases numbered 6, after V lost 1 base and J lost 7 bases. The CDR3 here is CSARARGRGEKLFF. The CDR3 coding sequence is TGCAGTGCTAGAGCTAGGGGGCGCGGTGAAAAACTGTTTTTT.

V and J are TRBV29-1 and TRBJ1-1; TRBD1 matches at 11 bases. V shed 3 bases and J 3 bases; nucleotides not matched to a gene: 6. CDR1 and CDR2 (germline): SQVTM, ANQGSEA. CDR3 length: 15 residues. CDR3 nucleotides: TGCAGCGTTGACGGGAGGGACAGGGGGTACACTGAAGCTTTCTTT. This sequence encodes CSVDGRDRGYTEAFF.